The 14 T cell receptor beta chains below were found in one sample sequenced in a study of CD8 T cells in ankylosing spondylitis. MiXCR, run by TCRdb on the 5' RACE reads, gives a single entry per CDR3 protein. The sample has some 140,000 distinct CDR3 sequences; 7% to 10% are singletons. The specimen was synovial fluid, either unsorted or a sorted T cell fraction (not recorded which). These receptor sequences come from a male donor with ankylosing spondylitis.

Ten or more counts support this clonotype. CDR3 protein: CSATGQQETQYF. The DNA for the CDR3 is TGCAGTGCTACGGGACAGCAAGAGACCCAGTACTTC. This chain uses TRBV20-1 with TRBJ2-5; 7 bases line up with TRBD1. The CDR3 has 12 residues. The J segment lost 2 bases and the V segment lost 4 bases, leaving 1 base of the junction unmatched. Germline V gene sequence: CDR1 DFQATT, CDR2 SNEGSKA (reference sequence).

This clonotype has ten or more counts. The chain employs TRBV5-1 and TRBJ2-1; 12 bases map to TRBD2. CDR1 and CDR2 (germline): SGHRS, YFSETQ. This CDR3 region has 16 residues. With V trimmed by 3 bases and J by 6 bases, 7 bases remained unmatched. The CDR3 region has the DNA TGCGCCAGCAGCTCACTTCTAGCGGGAGGGCTCAATGAGCAGTTCTTC. Translated, it gives CASSSLLAGGLNEQFF.

This clonotype appeared a few times. CDR3 DNA: TGTGCCAGCAGGGCCACAAGGACGGGCGAAAAACTGTTTTTT. Protein product: CASRATRTGEKLFF. The chain joins TRBV6-1 to TRBJ1-4; D is unclear. The CDR3 runs 14 residues. V shed 6 bases and J shed 8 bases, with 16 bases lying between them. Germline CDR1 MNHNS, CDR2 SASEGT.

Concerning this clonotype itself: Just one base apart from a much larger clone, this may be a read error. The rearrangement uses TRBV20-1 and TRBJ1-2, with 9 positions matching TRBD1. CDR1 and CDR2 (germline): DFQATT, SNEGSKA (reference sequence). The CDR3 totals 16 residues. The CDR3 DNA reads TGCTGTGCTAGAGTAGGGCCGGGACAGGGAGTGTATGGCTACACCTTC. It encodes CCARVGPGQGVYGYTF.

In this sample, this clonotype turned up a few times. This chain connects TRBV5-1 to TRBJ2-7, with D tentatively TRBD2 (7 bases). Trimming pared 3 bases from V and 3 bases from J, leaving 16 bases between. CDR3 size: 15 residues. Germline V lookup: CDR1 SGHRS, CDR2 YFSETQ. The CDR3 DNA follows: TGCGCCAGCAGCTCGGGGGGCTCCCTCATCTACGAGCAGTACTTC. Translated, it gives CASSSGGSLIYEQYF.

This clonotype occurred many times. The rearrangement links TRBV5-1 to TRBJ2-1, with D uncertain. CDR3 length: 12 residues. CDR1 and CDR2 from the germline V gene are SGHRS and YFSETQ. The V end lost 5 bases, the J end lost 8 bases, and 11 bases lay between the germline ends. CDR3 nucleotide sequence: TGCGCCAGCAGGACGAAGGCCGATGAGCAGTTCTTC. Its translation is CASRTKADEQFF.

This chain links TRBV2 with TRBJ1-6; TRBD1 aligns across 8 bases. V gave up 6 bases and J gave up 10 bases; unmatched junction bases: 17. Germline-derived CDR1 and CDR2 are SNHLY and FYNNEI. The CDR3 loop spans 17 amino acids. CDR3 residues: CASREDRAIRVNSPLHF. In nucleotides, the CDR3 is TGTGCCAGCAGAGAGGACAGGGCAATTAGGGTGAACTCACCCCTCCACTTT.

The chain links TRBV9 to TRBJ2-5; D ambiguous. Trimming pared 3 bases from V and 4 bases from J, leaving 13 bases between. The CDR3 is 14 amino acids. Germline CDR1 SGDLS, CDR2 YYNGEE. The CDR3 bases are TGTGCCAGCAGCGACCCCCGTGGTGGAGAGACCCAGTACTTC. Protein sequence: CASSDPRGGETQYF.

This clonotype was seen ten or more times. J is TRBJ2-2 and V is TRBV7-9; 13 nucleotides agree with TRBD2. With 5 bases clipped from V and 3 bases from J, the junction kept 3 bases outside the gene matches. Germline CDR1 is SEHNR and CDR2 is FQNEAQ (reference sequence). This CDR3 spans 16 amino acids. The DNA of the CDR3 is TGTGCCAGCAGCCGGACTAGCGGGGGTTACACCGGGGAGCTGTTTTTT. Protein product: CASSRTSGGYTGELFF.

The V call is TRBV20-1, the J call TRBJ2-3; maybe TRBD2 (6 bases). The CDR3 runs to 13 residues. The germline V gene encodes CDR1 DFQATT and CDR2 SNEGSKA (reference sequence). The V end lost 6 bases, the J end lost 5 bases, and 15 bases lay between the germline ends. Here the CDR3 reads CSADKGRIDTQYF. The DNA for the CDR3 is TGCAGTGCAGACAAGGGGAGGATAGATACGCAGTATTTT.

This clonotype appeared a few times. The chain employs TRBV27 and TRBJ1-4; D is unresolved. With 6 bases removed from V and 3 bases from J, the gap between germline ends came to 5 bases. From germline, CDR1 is MNHEY and CDR2 SMNVEV (reference sequence). This CDR3 contains 12 residues. CDR3 amino acids: CASSPPNEKLFF. In DNA form, the CDR3 reads TGTGCCAGCAGCCCCCCTAATGAAAAACTGTTTTTT.

This clonotype occurred many times. The rearrangement uses TRBV7-9 and TRBJ1-2; the match to TRBD1 covers 9 bases. The CDR3 totals 15 residues. Germline loops: CDR1 SEHNR, CDR2 FQNEAQ (reference sequence). With V trimmed by 2 bases and J by 8 bases, 9 bases remained unmatched. The CDR3 sequence is CASSLWDRAPRGYTF. CDR3 in DNA: TGTGCCAGCAGCTTATGGGACAGGGCTCCGAGGGGCTACACCTTC.

The chain couples TRBV4-2 to TRBJ2-3; 12 positions match TRBD2. J gave up 6 bases and V 1 base, and 5 bases lay outside the gene matches. Looked up from germline, CDR1 is LGHNA and CDR2 is YNFKEQ. The CDR3 is 16 residues long. CDR3 sequence: CASSQGLAGGLDTQYF. In DNA form, the CDR3 reads TGTGCCAGCAGCCAAGGTCTAGCGGGGGGGCTGGATACGCAGTATTTT.

This clonotype was recorded at least ten times. The rearrangement links TRBV7-9 to TRBJ2-3; D not certain. The germline gives CDR1 SEHNR, CDR2 FQNEAQ (reference sequence). V gave up 2 bases and J gave up 0 bases, with 12 bases separating them. This CDR3 region has 16 residues. CDR3 amino acids: CASSLNAGSSTDTQYF. The DNA for the CDR3 is TGTGCCAGCAGCTTAAACGCCGGCTCTAGCACAGATACGCAGTATTTT.